This T cell receptor (beta chain) was captured in a study of T cell responses to AZD1222 COVID-19 vaccine. Germline loops: CDR1 LGHDT, CDR2 YNNKEL (reference sequence). V shed 4 bases and J shed 6 bases, with 18 bases lying between them. The CDR3 spans 15 residues. On this clone itself: Its matching antigen is unknown.

General study findings and limits: CD4 TCRs linked to vaccination spanned spike, dominating at 160-218 and 743-854.

The protocol was immunoSEQ multiplex PCR, while the TCRdb copy is restricted to in-frame clones and leaves out a portion. In the table there are about 150,000 clones, about nine tenths of which are singletons. The V gene is TRBV3-1 (or the pseudogene TRBV3-2), the J gene TRBJ1-1, with D possibly TRBD1 on 6 matching bases. This sample comprised peripheral blood, obtained on day 0 of MenACWY control vaccination. The clonotype was recovered from an adult in good health. The DNA of the CDR3 is TGTGCCAGCAGCCCTGGGGGGGGCAGGGTCCCTGAAGCTTTCTTT. This gives the protein CASSPGGGRVPEAFF.